This entry is about one T cell receptor (beta chain). This CDR3 comprises 16 residues. V gave up 0 bases and J gave up 0 bases, with 10 bases separating them. Germline CDR1 and CDR2: LGHDT and YNNKEL (reference sequence). These data originate in a study of control samples from healthy donors and cancer patients. Sequenced by immunoSEQ multiplex PCR; TCRdb stores in-frame clones only, minus some. The sample includes under 85,000 clones, roughly 88% of them seen just once. The TCR was taken from a man between 60 and 75 years old with head and neck cancer. The chain has TRBV3-1 (or the pseudogene TRBV3-2) and TRBJ2-3; the D is unclear. The material sequenced was PBMCs. The DNA of the CDR3 is TGTGCCAGCAGCCAAGATCGAGGTATCAGCACAGATACGCAGTATTTT. This codes for CASSQDRGISTDTQYF.